The 9 T cell receptor beta chains listed next were all sequenced from one sample in a study of blood T cell repertoires in COVID-19. Clones were read by immunoSEQ multiplex PCR, and TCRdb kept only the in-frame ones, dropping some. This sample carries around 190,000 clones, roughly 90% of them seen once, and the ten largest clones take around 17%. Source material: peripheral blood. These receptors were collected from a man aged 45 to 65 with COVID-19, enrolled during active disease.

This chain connects TRBV5-1 to TRBJ1-2; possibly TRBD1 for D (5 bases). Germline assignment: CDR1 SGHRS and CDR2 YFSETQ. V lost 5 bases and J lost 7, with 15 bases in between. CDR3 length: 13 amino acids. The CDR3 reads CASRVDGGSGYTF. The CDR3 DNA reads as TGCGCCAGCAGGGTCGACGGGGGTTCTGGCTACACCTTC.

This chain links TRBV5-1 with TRBJ2-3, with D perhaps TRBD2 (6 bases). The CDR3 is made up of 14 amino acids. Trimming took off 6 bases at V and 10 bases at J, with 21 bases between the two ends. In germline, CDR1 is SGHRS, CDR2 YFSETQ. This chain's CDR3 is CASNMAGAEGSQYF. In nucleotides, the CDR3 is TGCGCCAGCAATATGGCGGGTGCGGAGGGCTCGCAGTATTTT.

The genes are TRBV12-3 or TRBV12-4 and TRBJ1-2; 8 bases line up with TRBD1. Unmatched junction bases numbered 4, after V lost 5 bases and J lost 5 bases. This CDR3 is 13 amino acids long. The CDR3, as DNA: TGTGCCAGCAGTGAGGACAGGGTATATGGCTACACCTTC. Protein sequence: CASSEDRVYGYTF.

CDR3 in amino acids: CASSVDREETQYF. Written as DNA, the CDR3 is TGTGCCAGCAGCGTGGACAGGGAGGAGACCCAGTACTTC. The rearrangement uses TRBV7-7 and TRBJ2-5; 8 bases are a match to TRBD1. The V gene end was trimmed by 5 bases and the J gene end by 5 bases; junction bases not matched to a gene: 4. CDR3 length: 13 residues. The germline gives CDR1 SSHAT, CDR2 FNYEAQ (reference sequence). Full variable domain (outside the CDR3, taken from reference TRBV7-7 and TRBJ2-5): GAGVSQSPRYKVTKRGQDVTLRCDPISSHATLYWYQQALGQGPEFLTYFNYEAQPDKSGLPSDRFSAERPEGSISTLTIQRTEQRDSAMYRCASSVDREETQYFGPGTRLLVL.

This chain uses TRBV29-1 with TRBJ1-1; D unresolved. The CDR3 is made up of 13 amino acids. The V gene lost 6 bases and the J gene lost 1 base, with 12 bases spanning the gap. Germline V gives CDR1 SQVTM, CDR2 ANQGSEA. The CDR3 region has the DNA TGCAGCGTCCTCTCAGGCTGGAACACTGAAGCTTTCTTT. Protein sequence: CSVLSGWNTEAFF.

The chain couples TRBV27 to TRBJ2-1; 12 nucleotides align to TRBD2. The germline V gene encodes CDR1 MNHEY and CDR2 SMNVEV (reference sequence). Unmatched junction bases numbered 10, after V lost 6 bases and J lost 4 bases. This CDR3 is 17 amino acids long. The CDR3 spells CASSRTLTSGRYNEQFF. CDR3 in DNA: TGTGCCAGCAGCCGAACCCTAACTAGCGGGAGGTACAATGAGCAGTTCTTC.

CDR3 region: CASSPQGLYTEAFF. The CDR3 nucleotides read TGTGCCAGTAGCCCACAGGGCCTTTACACTGAAGCTTTCTTT. This chain connects TRBV19 to TRBJ1-1, with TRBD1 as a possible D gene (6 bases). The CDR3 spans 14 residues. Trimming stripped 6 bases from V and 3 bases from J, with 14 bases between. Germline lookup yields CDR1 LNHDA and CDR2 SQIVND (reference sequence).

The J gene is TRBJ2-5, the V gene TRBV5-1; TRBD2 aligns across 10 bases. The CDR3 loop spans 15 amino acids. Trimming at V came to 5 bases and at J to 2 bases, leaving 6 bases not matched to a gene. Germline V gene lookup returns CDR1 SGHRS and CDR2 YFSETQ. In DNA, the CDR3 is TGCGCCAGCAGTTCTAGCGGGAGCAAGCAAGAGACCCAGTACTTC. Translated, it gives CASSSSGSKQETQYF.

Of note for this clone: At the DNA level, this CDR3 is encoded by other sequences in the same sample as well. This chain joins TRBV5-5 and TRBJ1-1; TRBD1 agrees at 7 bases. This CDR3 region has 15 residues. Germline CDR1 is SGHKS and CDR2 is YYEKEE (reference sequence). V gave up 0 bases and J gave up 1 base; unmatched junction bases: 3. The CDR3 here is CASSLVGTANTEAFF. The CDR3 DNA is TGTGCCAGCAGCTTGGTTGGGACAGCGAACACTGAAGCTTTCTTT.